This T cell receptor beta chain originates from a study of T cell clonotyping in hematopoietic cell transplantation. Data came from immunoSEQ multiplex PCR; TCRdb stores just in-frame clones and leaves some out. Here the sample spans fewer than 15,000 clones, over 75% being singletons. General observations from the study: After transplant, recipient diversity fell while pathologically expanded clonotypes grew through day 180. At the given depth, recipient repertoires were over 97% de novo clonotypes.

Comments on this clone: Its antigen is not known.

This CDR3 contains 14 residues. Per germline, CDR1 SNHLY and CDR2 FYNNEI. This clonotype originated in a man under 40 in good health. Some clones in this sample may be carry-over from other donors' samples. Sequenced sample: peripheral blood mononuclear cells. The chain employs TRBV2 and TRBJ1-1; a weak D match, TRBD1 (5 bases). This CDR3 is CTHNGGRGNTEAFF. The CDR3 region has the DNA TGTACTCATAACGGGGGAAGGGGGAACACTGAAGCTTTCTTT.